This TCR beta chain was sequenced in a study of T cell changes during pregnancy in multiple sclerosis. This CDR3 is 15 amino acids long. The V and J ends lost 4 bases and 2 bases, in that order; junction bases with no gene match: 9. Looked up from germline, CDR1 is SGHDT and CDR2 is YYEEEE. Some clones are missing from TCRdb's copy, which holds only in-frame ones; the method was immunoSEQ multiplex PCR. The table shows 30,000 or so clones, with about nine tenths occurring only once. Sequencing was performed on CD8+ T cells from peripheral blood mononuclear cells, taken in the second trimester of pregnancy. The origin of this receptor is a female donor in good health, enrolled as a control in a pregnancy study. The chain is built from TRBV5-6 and TRBJ2-7; 7 nucleotides line up with TRBD2. The CDR3 nucleotides are TGTGCCAGCAGCACCTGGGACTATAGCGCCTACGAGCAGTACTTC. Its translation: CASSTWDYSAYEQYF.